This T cell receptor beta chain was obtained from a study of T cell responses to AZD1222 COVID-19 vaccine. The data were produced by immunoSEQ multiplex PCR, yet TCRdb's version contains in-frame clones alone and is incomplete. The table records 95,000 to 100,000 clones, under 90% of them present only once. This CDR3 has 14 amino acids. Germline loops: CDR1 SGHTA, CDR2 FQGNSA. The V end was cut by 6 bases, the J end by 7 bases, with 13 bases between. The receptor was derived from an adult in good health. The sample here was peripheral blood, taken on day 0 of AZD1222 vaccination. V gene TRBV7-2 combines with J gene TRBJ1-6; the D gene is possibly TRBD1 (5 bases). The CDR3 reads CASSRDVGNSPLHF. CDR3 DNA sequence: TGTGCCAGCAGTCGGGACGTCGGAAATTCACCCCTCCACTTT.